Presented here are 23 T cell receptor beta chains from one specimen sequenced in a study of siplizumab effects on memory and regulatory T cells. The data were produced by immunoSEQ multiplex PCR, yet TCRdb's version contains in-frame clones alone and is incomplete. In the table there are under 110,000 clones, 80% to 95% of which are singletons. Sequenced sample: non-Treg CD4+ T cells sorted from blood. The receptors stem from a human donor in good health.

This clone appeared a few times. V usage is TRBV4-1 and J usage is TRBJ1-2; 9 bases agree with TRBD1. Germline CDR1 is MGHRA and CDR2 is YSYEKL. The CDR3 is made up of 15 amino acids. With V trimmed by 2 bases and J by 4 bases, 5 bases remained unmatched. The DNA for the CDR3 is TGCGCCAGCAGCCAAACAGGACAGGGGTCCTATGGCTACACCTTC. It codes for CASSQTGQGSYGYTF.

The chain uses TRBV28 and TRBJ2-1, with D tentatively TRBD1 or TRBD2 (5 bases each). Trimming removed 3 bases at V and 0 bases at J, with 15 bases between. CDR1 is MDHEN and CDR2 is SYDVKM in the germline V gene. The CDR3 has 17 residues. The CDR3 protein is CASSLMTRGLSYNEQFF. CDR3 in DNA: TGTGCCAGCAGTTTGATGACTCGGGGCCTCTCCTACAATGAGCAGTTCTTC.

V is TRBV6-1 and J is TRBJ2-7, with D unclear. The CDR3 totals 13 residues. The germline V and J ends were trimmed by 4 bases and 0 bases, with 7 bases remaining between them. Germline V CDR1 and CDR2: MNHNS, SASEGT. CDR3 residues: CASSVGHSYEQYF. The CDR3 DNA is TGTGCCAGCAGTGTTGGGCACTCCTACGAGCAGTACTTC.

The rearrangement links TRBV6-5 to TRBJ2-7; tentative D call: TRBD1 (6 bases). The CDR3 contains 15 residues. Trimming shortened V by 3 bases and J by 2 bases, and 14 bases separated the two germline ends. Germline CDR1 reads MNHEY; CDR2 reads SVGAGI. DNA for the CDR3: TGTGCCAGCAGTTATATCGCGACAGGTGCCTACGAGCAGTACTTC. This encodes CASSYIATGAYEQYF.

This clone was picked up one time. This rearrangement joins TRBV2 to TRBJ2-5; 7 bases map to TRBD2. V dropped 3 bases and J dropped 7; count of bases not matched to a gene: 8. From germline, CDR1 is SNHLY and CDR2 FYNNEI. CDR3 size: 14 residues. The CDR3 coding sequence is TGTGCCAGCAGTGAGCGGGAGATCCGGGGGACCCAGTACTTC. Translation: CASSEREIRGTQYF.

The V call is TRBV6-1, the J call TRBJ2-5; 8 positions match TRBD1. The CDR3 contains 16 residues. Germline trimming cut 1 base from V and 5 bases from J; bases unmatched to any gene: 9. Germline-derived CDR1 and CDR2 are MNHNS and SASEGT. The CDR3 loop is CASSEVVSGGSETQYF. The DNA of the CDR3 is TGTGCCAGCAGTGAAGTTGTTTCAGGGGGCAGTGAGACCCAGTACTTC.

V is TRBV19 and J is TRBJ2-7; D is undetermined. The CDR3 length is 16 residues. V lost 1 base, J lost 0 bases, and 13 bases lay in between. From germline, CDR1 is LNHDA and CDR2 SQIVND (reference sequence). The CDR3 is CASSIGRGRSSYEQYF. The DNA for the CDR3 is TGTGCCAGTAGTATAGGTAGAGGAAGAAGCTCCTACGAGCAGTACTTC.

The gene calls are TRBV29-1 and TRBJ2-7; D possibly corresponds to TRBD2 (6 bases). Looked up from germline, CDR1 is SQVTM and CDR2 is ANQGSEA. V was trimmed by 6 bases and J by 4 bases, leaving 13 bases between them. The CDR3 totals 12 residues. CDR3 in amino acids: CSVAGLPYEQYF. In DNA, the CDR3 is TGCAGCGTGGCGGGACTTCCTTACGAGCAGTACTTC.

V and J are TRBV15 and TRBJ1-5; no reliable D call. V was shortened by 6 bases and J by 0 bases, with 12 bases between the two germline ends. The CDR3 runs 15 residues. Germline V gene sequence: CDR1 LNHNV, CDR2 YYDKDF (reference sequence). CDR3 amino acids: CATSPDGDSNQPQHF. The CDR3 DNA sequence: TGTGCCACCAGTCCGGACGGAGATAGCAATCAGCCCCAGCATTTT. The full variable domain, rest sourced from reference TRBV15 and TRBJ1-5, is DAMVIQNPRYQVTQFGKPVTLSCSQTLNHNVMYWYQQKSSQAPKLLFHYYDKDFNNEADTPDNFQSRRPNTSFCFLDIRSPGLGDTAMYLCATSPDGDSNQPQHFGDGTRLSIL.

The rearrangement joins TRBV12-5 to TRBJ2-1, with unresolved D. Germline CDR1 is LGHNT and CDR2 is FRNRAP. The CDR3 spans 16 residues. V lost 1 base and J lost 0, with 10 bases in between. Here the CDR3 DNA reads TGTGCTAGTGGTTTGGGGCCCGGAAGCTCCTACAATGAGCAGTTCTTC. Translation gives CASGLGPGSSYNEQFF. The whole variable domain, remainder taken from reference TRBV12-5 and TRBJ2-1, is DARVTQTPRHKVTEMGQEVTMRCQPILGHNTVFWYRQTMMQGLELLAYFRNRAPLDDSGMPKDRFSAEMPDATLATLKIQPSEPRDSAVYFCASGLGPGSSYNEQFFGPGTRLTVL.

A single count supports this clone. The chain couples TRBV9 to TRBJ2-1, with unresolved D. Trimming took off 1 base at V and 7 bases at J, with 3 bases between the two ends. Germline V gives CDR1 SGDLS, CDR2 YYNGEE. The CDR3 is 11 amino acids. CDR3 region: CASSVRNEQFF. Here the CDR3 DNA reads TGTGCCAGCAGCGTAAGAAATGAGCAGTTCTTC.

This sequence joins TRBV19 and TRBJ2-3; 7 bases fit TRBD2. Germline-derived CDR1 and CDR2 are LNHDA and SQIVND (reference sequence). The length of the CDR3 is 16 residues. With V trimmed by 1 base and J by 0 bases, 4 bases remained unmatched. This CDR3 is CASSIGYSGSTDTQYF. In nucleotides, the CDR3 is TGTGCCAGTAGTATAGGGTATAGCGGGAGCACAGATACGCAGTATTTT.

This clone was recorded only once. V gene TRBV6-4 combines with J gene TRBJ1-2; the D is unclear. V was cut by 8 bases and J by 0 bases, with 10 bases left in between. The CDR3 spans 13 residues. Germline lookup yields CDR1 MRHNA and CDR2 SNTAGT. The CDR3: CASRPGTNYGYTF. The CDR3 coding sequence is TGTGCCAGCCGCCCCGGCACTAACTATGGCTACACCTTC.

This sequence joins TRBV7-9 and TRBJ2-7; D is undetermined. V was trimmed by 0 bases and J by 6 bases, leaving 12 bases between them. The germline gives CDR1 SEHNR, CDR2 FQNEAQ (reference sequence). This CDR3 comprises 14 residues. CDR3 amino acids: CASSLALSPAEQYF. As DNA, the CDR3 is TGTGCCAGCAGCTTAGCGCTAAGTCCGGCCGAGCAGTACTTC.

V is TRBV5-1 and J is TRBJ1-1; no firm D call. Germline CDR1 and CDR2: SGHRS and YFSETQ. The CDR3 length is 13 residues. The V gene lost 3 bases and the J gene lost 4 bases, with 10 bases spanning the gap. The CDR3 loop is CASSSGGGTEAFF. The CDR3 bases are TGCGCCAGCAGCTCGGGTGGCGGCACTGAAGCTTTCTTT.

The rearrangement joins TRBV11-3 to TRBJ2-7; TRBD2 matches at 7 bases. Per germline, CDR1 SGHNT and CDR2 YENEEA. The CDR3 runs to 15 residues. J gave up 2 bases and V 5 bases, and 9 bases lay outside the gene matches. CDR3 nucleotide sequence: TGTGCCAGCAGCCCAGACGGGGGGAGCACCTACGAGCAGTACTTC. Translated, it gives CASSPDGGSTYEQYF. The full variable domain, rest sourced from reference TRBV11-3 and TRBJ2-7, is EAGVVQSPRYKIIEKKQPVAFWCNPISGHNTLYWYLQNLGQGPELLIRYENEEAVDDSQLPKDRFSAERLKGVDSTLKIQPAELGDSAVYLCASSPDGGSTYEQYFGPGTRLTVT.

The CDR3 DNA reads TGTGCCAGCGGTCCGGGAGGGGAGACCCAGTACTTC. This sequence encodes CASGPGGETQYF. The V call is TRBV7-2, the J call TRBJ2-5; 8 bases are a match to TRBD2. V shed 8 bases, J shed 5 bases, and the junction held 4 bases outside the gene matches. Germline V lookup: CDR1 SGHTA, CDR2 FQGNSA. CDR3 length equals 12 residues.

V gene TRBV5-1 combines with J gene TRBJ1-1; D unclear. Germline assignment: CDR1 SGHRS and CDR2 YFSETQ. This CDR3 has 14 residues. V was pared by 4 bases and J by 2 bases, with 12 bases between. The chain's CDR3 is CASSPTGRNTEAFF. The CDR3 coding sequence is TGCGCCAGCAGCCCTACGGGCAGAAACACTGAAGCTTTCTTT.

CDR3 bases: TGTGCCAGCACAGAGATCTACGAGCAGTACTTC. Translated: CASTEIYEQYF. This chain connects TRBV6-1 to TRBJ2-7; D ambiguous. This CDR3 is built from 11 residues. V was trimmed by 7 bases and J by 3 bases, leaving 7 bases between them. Germline V gene lookup returns CDR1 MNHNS and CDR2 SASEGT.

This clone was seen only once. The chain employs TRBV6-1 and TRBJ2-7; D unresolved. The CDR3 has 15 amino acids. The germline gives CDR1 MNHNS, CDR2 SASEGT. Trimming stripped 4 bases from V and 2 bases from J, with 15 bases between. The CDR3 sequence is CASSVKNQYAYEQYF. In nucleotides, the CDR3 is TGTGCCAGCAGTGTTAAGAACCAATATGCCTACGAGCAGTACTTC.

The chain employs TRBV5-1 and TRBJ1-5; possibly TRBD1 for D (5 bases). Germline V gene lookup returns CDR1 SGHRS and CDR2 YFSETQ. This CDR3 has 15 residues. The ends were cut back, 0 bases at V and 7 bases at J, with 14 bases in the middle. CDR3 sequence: CASSLAGGVGQPQHF. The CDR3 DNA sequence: TGCGCCAGCAGCTTGGCCGGAGGGGTTGGGCAGCCCCAGCATTTT. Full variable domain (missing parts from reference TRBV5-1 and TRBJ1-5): KAGVTQTPRYLIKTRGQQVTLSCSPISGHRSVSWYQQTPGQGLQFLFEYFSETQRNKGNFPGRFSGRQFSNSRSEMNVSTLELGDSALYLCASSLAGGVGQPQHFGDGTRLSIL.

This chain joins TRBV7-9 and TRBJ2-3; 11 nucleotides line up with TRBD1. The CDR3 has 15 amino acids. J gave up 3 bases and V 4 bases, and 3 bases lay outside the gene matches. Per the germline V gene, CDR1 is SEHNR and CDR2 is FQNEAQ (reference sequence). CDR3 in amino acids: CASSSGQGGTDTQYF. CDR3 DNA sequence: TGTGCCAGCAGCTCGGGACAGGGGGGAACAGATACGCAGTATTTT.

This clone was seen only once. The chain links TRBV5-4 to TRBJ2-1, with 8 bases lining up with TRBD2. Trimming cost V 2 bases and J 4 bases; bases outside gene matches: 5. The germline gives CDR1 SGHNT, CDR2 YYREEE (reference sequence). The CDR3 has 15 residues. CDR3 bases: TGTGCCAGCAGCTTCGAACTAGCGGAATACAATGAGCAGTTCTTC. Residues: CASSFELAEYNEQFF.